These 20 T cell receptor beta chains were sequenced from one sample in a study of post-analysis software for immune sequencing data. Study-wide findings and caveats: Higher frequency in patients than in controls was seen for roughly 5 TRBV segments, with TRBV5-6, TRBV5-1 and TRBV20-1 among them.

Prepared TCR beta cDNA libraries contained unique molecular identifiers. TCRdb re-analysed the PCR reads in MiXCR, keeping a single row per CDR3 protein. The table has approximately 360,000 distinct CDR3 sequences, less than 40% seen once. Their antigen targets remain unknown. The sequenced material came from blood. These receptors were taken from a girl aged 5 to 17 with multiple sclerosis.

This clonotype was picked up a small number of times. A read error may account for a junction end that differs from germline. The V and J genes are TRBV5-1 and TRBJ2-3; 15 nucleotides match TRBD2. The CDR3 has 19 residues. Per the germline V gene, CDR1 is SGHRS and CDR2 is YFSETQ. The CDR3 DNA sequence: TGCGCCAGCAGCTTGGCAAGGACTAGCGGGGGGGCAAGCACAGATATGCAGTATTTT. It yields the protein CASSLARTSGGASTDMQYF.

The rearrangement uses TRBV5-1 and TRBJ2-7; TRBD1 aligns across 7 bases. TRBJ2-4 matches the DNA end more closely, so the J call is doubtful. The CDR3 extends over 17 amino acids. The germline V gene encodes CDR1 SGHRS and CDR2 YFSETQ. The CDR3 sequence is CASSLELFRDSKNIQYF. The CDR3, as DNA: TGCGCCAGCAGCTTGGAACTATTCCGGGACAGCAAAAACATTCAGTACTTC.

The gene calls are TRBV6-2 or TRBV6-3 and TRBJ1-2, with no clear D. Germline lookup yields CDR1 MNHEY and CDR2 SVGEGT. This CDR3 spans 19 amino acids. Trimming cost V 0 bases and J 0 bases, with 20 bases left between them. The CDR3 DNA is TGTGCCAGCAGTTACTCCCGACGGGTACCCGGGAGGACTAACTATGGCTACACCTTC. This encodes CASSYSRRVPGRTNYGYTF.

CDR3 amino acids: CASSLDAIDEKLFF. Here the CDR3 DNA reads TGTGCCAGCAGCTTGGACGCAATTGATGAAAAACTGTTTTTT. The chain recombines TRBV5-8 with TRBJ1-4; no clear D gene. CDR1 and CDR2 from the germline V gene are SGHTS and YDEGEE. There are 14 residues in the CDR3. Trimming removed 0 bases from V and 6 bases from J, with 9 bases in between.

Of note for this clonotype: Given a much more abundant clone one base away, this may be a read error. This chain uses TRBV6-5 with TRBJ2-7; 7 nucleotides agree with TRBD1. The closer fit of TRBJ2-5 to the DNA end suggests the J call may be wrong. The V gene's germline CDR1 is MNHEY and CDR2 SVGAGI. The CDR3 has 15 residues. CDR3 sequence (DNA): TGTGCCAGCGGTTTCCGACAGGGTCCTACGGAGACCCAGTACTTC. Residues: CASGFRQGPTETQYF.

As concerns this clonotype: Possible read error: a much larger clone is one base away. This is likely a read error, given that the CDR3 carries no conserved phenylalanine or tryptophan at its end. The chain employs TRBV3-1 and TRBJ2-7; D may be TRBD2 (6 bases). V dropped 4 bases and J dropped 2 bases, with 30 bases sitting between them. Germline V gene sequence: CDR1 LGHDT, CDR2 YNNKEL (reference sequence). The CDR3 runs 20 residues. The CDR3 region has the DNA TGTGCCAGCAGCCCCCATCCCGGGACGACCCCTAGGAAGCGGGCCTACGAGCAGTACTTA. This gives the protein CASSPHPGTTPRKRAYEQYL.

This rearrangement joins TRBV5-1 to TRBJ2-6, with TRBD1 matching over 8 bases. Losses at the gene ends were 1 base for V and 0 bases for J; bases not matched to a gene: 3. Germline CDR1 SGHRS, CDR2 YFSETQ. The length of the CDR3 is 17 residues. In DNA form, the CDR3 reads TGCGCCAGCAGCTTGTCAGGGGGCGGCTCTGGGGCCAACGTCCTGACTTTC. This codes for CASSLSGGGSGANVLTF.

As regards this clonotype: One end of the junction varies from germline; a read error may be responsible. The J gene is TRBJ2-7, the V gene TRBV7-7; 11 nucleotides agree with TRBD1. The tail of the sequence fits TRBJ2-5 better, so the J call may be wrong. CDR3 length equals 15 residues. Germline loops: CDR1 SSHAT, CDR2 FNYEAQ (reference sequence). CDR3 nucleotides: TGTGCTAGCAGCTTGAGGACAGGGGGCTCGGAGACCCAGTACTTC. This translates into CASSLRTGGSETQYF.

In its sample, this clonotype was seen a few times. The chain employs TRBV12-3 or TRBV12-4 and TRBJ2-7; D remains unclear. Trimming removed 2 bases from V and 5 bases from J, with 7 bases in between. CDR3 size: 12 residues. CDR3 DNA sequence: TGTGCCAGCAGTTTACGAGGACACGAGCAGTACTTC. Translated, it gives CASSLRGHEQYF.

The chain is built from TRBV7-3 and TRBJ2-1; no definite D call. This CDR3 has 11 residues. CDR1 SGHTA and CDR2 FQGTGA come from the germline V gene. Trimming pared 2 bases from V and 12 bases from J, leaving 8 bases between. The CDR3 loop is CASSLGWAQFF. The CDR3 bases are TGTGCCAGCAGCTTAGGGTGGGCGCAGTTCTTC.

The J gene is TRBJ2-4, the V gene TRBV12-3 or TRBV12-4; D may be TRBD2 (7 bases). CDR3 length equals 14 residues. The ends were cut back, 8 bases at V and 1 base at J, with 12 bases in the middle. The CDR3 here is CASGGGRAKNIQYF. The CDR3 nucleotides are TGTGCCAGCGGGGGGGGGCGGGCCAAAAACATTCAGTACTTC.

This clonotype turned up a few times. The rearrangement uses TRBV4-1 and TRBJ2-1; TRBD2 matches at 11 bases. After removal of 3 bases from V and 3 bases from J, the junction contained 10 bases not matched to a gene. The CDR3 has 18 residues. The germline CDR1 and CDR2 sequences are MGHRA and YSYEKL. The DNA of the CDR3 is TGCGCCAGCAGCCATACTAGCGGGGGAGGATTGGGCTACAATGAGCAGTTCTTC. It codes for CASSHTSGGGLGYNEQFF.

The V and J genes are TRBV10-3 and TRBJ1-2; D call uncertain. Trimming pared 0 bases from V and 5 bases from J, leaving 7 bases between. The CDR3 spans 13 residues. Germline V gives CDR1 ENHRY, CDR2 SYGVKD. CDR3 DNA sequence: TGTGCCATCAGTGAGTCCTCGGCTTATGGCTACACCTTC. The encoded protein is CAISESSAYGYTF.

This clonotype was recorded a few times. This chain joins TRBV5-1 and TRBJ1-2, with D possibly TRBD1 on 6 matching bases. Looked up from germline, CDR1 is SGHRS and CDR2 is YFSETQ. V lost 2 bases to trimming and J lost 5 bases, with 22 bases between them. The CDR3 has 17 residues. The DNA for the CDR3 is TGCGCCAGCAGCTTAAGCGACGGAGCGAGGGGGAATTATGGCTACACCTTC. The encoded protein is CASSLSDGARGNYGYTF. The entire variable domain, with the rest obtained from reference TRBV5-1 and TRBJ1-2, is as follows: KAGVTQTPRYLIKTRGQQVTLSCSPISGHRSVSWYQQTPGQGLQFLFEYFSETQRNKGNFPGRFSGRQFSNSRSEMNVSTLELGDSALYLCASSLSDGARGNYGYTFGSGTRLTVV.

This chain links TRBV6-2 or TRBV6-3 with TRBJ2-7; no definite D call. V was pared by 0 bases and J by 5 bases, with 17 bases between. The CDR3 has 16 amino acids. Germline V CDR1 and CDR2: MNHEY, SVGEGT. The CDR3 loop is CASSYSKGRFYDEQYF. Written as DNA, the CDR3 is TGTGCCAGCAGTTACTCGAAGGGTCGCTTCTACGACGAGCAGTACTTC.

About this clonotype itself: A read error may produce the germline difference seen at one junction end. The CDR3 region is CASSDGTGHRDGDF. CDR3 nucleotides: TGTGCCAGCAGCGACGGGACAGGGCATAGGGACGGGGACTTC. The chain joins TRBV7-9 to TRBJ2-5, with TRBD1 matching 9 bases. Looked up from germline, CDR1 is SEHNR and CDR2 is FQNEAQ (reference sequence). This CDR3 has 14 residues.

V is TRBV27 and J is TRBJ2-3; 8 bases are shared with TRBD2. The ends lost 3 bases at V and 0 bases at J; junction bases unmatched: 11. Germline CDR1 is MNHEY and CDR2 is SMNVEV (reference sequence). The CDR3 loop spans 18 amino acids. The CDR3 reads CASSLLLAGLPSTDTQYF. The CDR3 nucleotides read TGTGCCAGCAGTTTGCTTCTAGCGGGCTTACCTAGCACAGATACGCAGTATTTT.

V gene TRBV7-2 combines with J gene TRBJ2-1, with D unclear. V was clipped by 2 bases and J by 0 bases, with 8 bases between them. Germline lookup yields CDR1 SGHTA and CDR2 FQGNSA. This CDR3 contains 15 residues. CDR3 sequence reads: CASSLYPSSYNEQFF. CDR3 DNA: TGTGCCAGCAGCTTATACCCGAGCTCCTACAATGAGCAGTTCTTC.

This clonotype was detected a few times. J is TRBJ2-1 and V is TRBV7-9; D gene ambiguous. The germline gives CDR1 SEHNR, CDR2 FQNEAQ (reference sequence). The CDR3 covers 16 residues. V was pared by 0 bases and J by 4 bases, with 13 bases between. The DNA for the CDR3 is TGTGCCAGCAGCTTAGCGTATATAGACACTTACAATGAGCAGTTCTTC. Translated: CASSLAYIDTYNEQFF. The entire variable domain, with the rest obtained from reference TRBV7-9 and TRBJ2-1, is as follows: DTGVSQNPRHKITKRGQNVTFRCDPISEHNRLYWYRQTLGQGPEFLTYFQNEAQLEKSRLLSDRFSAERPKGSFSTLEIQRTEQGDSAMYLCASSLAYIDTYNEQFFGPGTRLTVL.

The chain employs TRBV7-8 and TRBJ1-4, with no clear D. This CDR3 is built from 13 residues. Trimming removed 1 base at V and 10 bases at J, with 10 bases between. Germline assignment: CDR1 SGHVS and CDR2 FQNEAQ. The CDR3 spells CASSLVVARKLFF. The CDR3 DNA reads TGTGCCAGCAGCTTAGTTGTGGCCCGAAAACTGTTTTTT.